This T cell receptor (beta chain) was identified in a study of T-cell reconstitution after alpha-beta-depleted transplantation in children. The V end lost 1 base, the J end lost 9 bases, and 13 bases lay between the germline ends. Germline V gene data show CDR1 as SGHRS and CDR2 as YFSETQ. The CDR3 extends over 13 amino acids. TCRbeta library construction was performed incorporating unique molecular identifiers. TCRdb itself ran the PCR reads through MiXCR, one entry per CDR3 protein. Here the sample spans 450,000 to 600,000 distinct CDR3 sequences, approximately 32% being singletons. This clonotype was seen at least ten times.

The receptor was derived from a human donor who donated a stem cell graft to a child with aplastic anemia. Source: PBMCs from the stem cell graft donor, taken from the stem cell graft. The chain has TRBV5-1 and TRBJ1-1; D unresolved. CDR3 amino acids: CASSLNGERKAFF. In DNA, the CDR3 is TGCGCCAGCAGCTTGAACGGGGAAAGGAAAGCTTTCTTT.